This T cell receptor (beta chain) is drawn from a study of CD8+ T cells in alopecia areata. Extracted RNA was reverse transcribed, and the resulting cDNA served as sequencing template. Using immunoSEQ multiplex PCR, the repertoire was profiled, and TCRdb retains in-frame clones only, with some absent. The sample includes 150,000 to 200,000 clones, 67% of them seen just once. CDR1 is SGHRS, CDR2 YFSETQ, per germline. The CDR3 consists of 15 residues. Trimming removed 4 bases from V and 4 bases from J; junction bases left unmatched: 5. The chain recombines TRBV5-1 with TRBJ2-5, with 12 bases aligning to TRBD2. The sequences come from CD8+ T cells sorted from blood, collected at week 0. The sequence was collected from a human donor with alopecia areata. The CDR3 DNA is TGCGCCAGCAGCCCGACTAGCGGGGGTAGAGAGACCCAGTACTTC. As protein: CASSPTSGGRETQYF.